Listed here are 13 T cell receptor beta chains from one sample, sequenced in a study of Graves' ophthalmopathy and Graves' hyperthyroidism. Amplified TCR beta CDR3 regions were obtained using RNA transcripts as template. Second-round multiplex PCR followed a first-round RT-PCR using HTBI primers. Each CDR3 protein gets one entry after TCRdb re-called the multiplex PCR reads with MiXCR. The data show about 220,000 distinct CDR3 sequences, with around a fifth seen just once and under 55% held by the top ten. Sequenced: peripheral blood. Receptor source: a woman in her fifties or sixties with Graves' ophthalmopathy.

The rearrangement joins TRBV12-3 or TRBV12-4 to TRBJ1-5, with D perhaps TRBD1 (5 bases). The CDR3 runs 13 residues. Trimming removed 7 bases at V and 5 bases at J, with 12 bases between. The CDR3 DNA reads TGTGCCAGCATCCTGCCGGGGCATCAGCCCCAGCATTTT. Translated: CASILPGHQPQHF.

This clonotype was seen once. The V gene is TRBV27, the J gene TRBJ1-1, with 8 nucleotides matching TRBD1. The trim removed 6 bases at V and 2 bases at J, leaving 5 bases unmatched. The CDR3 is made up of 14 amino acids. CDR1 is MNHEY, CDR2 SMNVEV, per germline (reference sequence). This CDR3 reads CASSNRGINTEAFF. The CDR3 DNA follows: TGTGCCAGCAGCAACAGGGGGATAAACACTGAAGCTTTCTTT.

In its sample, this clonotype was seen many times. This chain joins TRBV12-3 or TRBV12-4 and TRBJ1-6, with a weak D call TRBD1 (6 bases). The V gene lost 5 bases and the J gene lost 4 bases, with 15 bases spanning the gap. This CDR3 contains 16 residues. CDR3 DNA: TGTGCCAGCAGTGACAAGGACAGACCTTATAATTCACCCCTCCACTTT. Translated, it gives CASSDKDRPYNSPLHF.

This clonotype was seen repeatedly, ten times or more. The chain uses TRBV14 and TRBJ1-1; D not resolved. V was cut by 1 base and J by 0 bases, with 15 bases left in between. This CDR3 is 17 amino acids long. The germline V gene has CDR1 SGHDN and CDR2 FVKESK. For the CDR3, the DNA is TGTGCCAGCAGCCAAGGGGTTTATCGGGTTGTGAACACTGAAGCTTTCTTT. The encoded protein is CASSQGVYRVVNTEAFF.

The sample holds many counts of this clonotype. The chain recombines TRBV28 with TRBJ1-1, with D uncertain. The germline V gene has CDR1 MDHEN and CDR2 SYDVKM. V lost 2 bases and J lost 2, with 9 bases in between. The CDR3 runs to 14 residues. In DNA form, the CDR3 reads TGTGCCAGCAGTTTAGGACGCCTTAACACTGAAGCTTTCTTT. This encodes CASSLGRLNTEAFF.

This clonotype was observed at least ten times. The rearrangement joins TRBV28 to TRBJ1-5; 10 positions match TRBD1. CDR3 length equals 17 residues. Germline trimming cut 5 bases from V and 7 bases from J; bases unmatched to any gene: 14. Germline V CDR1 and CDR2: MDHEN, SYDVKM. The chain's CDR3 is CASSTTGGEGKGQPQHF. CDR3 bases: TGTGCCAGCAGTACGACAGGGGGCGAAGGAAAGGGCCAGCCCCAGCATTTT.

The sample holds many counts of this clonotype. This chain uses TRBV30 with TRBJ2-7, with 10 bases fitting TRBD2. V gave up 3 bases and J gave up 7 bases; unmatched junction bases: 6. The CDR3 has 13 residues. Looked up from germline, CDR1 is GTSNPN and CDR2 is SVGIG (reference sequence). CDR3 coding DNA: TGTGCCTGGAGAACCCCGGGACTAGCGGAGCAGTACTTC. Translating gives CAWRTPGLAEQYF.

This clonotype has ten or more counts. Here the CDR3 DNA reads TGTGCCAGCAATTCGGGGAGGCAAGAGACCCAGTACTTC. Translated, it gives CASNSGRQETQYF. The gene calls are TRBV2 and TRBJ2-5; a possible D gene is TRBD2 (6 bases). This CDR3 spans 13 amino acids. Per the germline V gene, CDR1 is SNHLY and CDR2 is FYNNEI. With 7 bases removed from V and 2 bases from J, the gap between germline ends came to 11 bases.

This clonotype was seen ten or more times. This chain uses TRBV29-1 with TRBJ1-5; perhaps TRBD1 as D (5 bases). Trimming shortened V by 4 bases and J by 0 bases, and 10 bases separated the two germline ends. Germline values: CDR1 SQVTM, CDR2 ANQGSEA. The CDR3 is made up of 14 amino acids. For the CDR3, the DNA is TGCAGCGTTGGGGGGGGGAATAGCAATCAGCCCCAGCATTTT. Its protein is CSVGGGNSNQPQHF.

This clonotype was detected only a few times. The CDR3 spells CASSLMAQSAGNTIYF. CDR3 sequence (DNA): TGTGCCAGCAGCCTAATGGCACAGTCTGCTGGAAACACCATATATTTT. V is TRBV12-3 or TRBV12-4 and J is TRBJ1-3; D is unresolved. This CDR3 comprises 16 residues. V lost 6 bases and J 2 bases, leaving 17 bases between the germline ends.

This clonotype was seen at least ten times. The gene calls are TRBV2 and TRBJ1-3, with TRBD1 as a possible D gene (5 bases). V was clipped by 3 bases and J by 2 bases, with 8 bases between them. CDR3 size: 14 residues. Germline CDR1 reads SNHLY; CDR2 reads FYNNEI. CDR3 DNA: TGTGCCAGCAGTGAGGGGGGTGCTGGAAACACCATATATTTT. It encodes CASSEGGAGNTIYF.

This clonotype appeared a few times. The junction differs from germline at one of its ends, possibly a read error. The rearrangement links TRBV7-2 to TRBJ2-5, with 8 positions matching TRBD1. Per the germline V gene, CDR1 is SGHTA and CDR2 is FQGNSA. There are 15 residues in the CDR3. DNA for the CDR3: TGTGCCAGCAGCTACTACAGGGGGTTACAAGAGATCCAGTACTTC. Protein: CASSYYRGLQEIQYF.

This clonotype was detected ten times or more. The chain combines TRBV30 with TRBJ1-2; the match to TRBD1 covers 10 bases. Germline loops: CDR1 GTSNPN, CDR2 SVGIG (reference sequence). This CDR3 has 14 residues. With 2 bases clipped from V and 5 bases from J, the junction kept 5 bases outside the gene matches. The CDR3, as DNA: TGTGCCTGGAGTCGGGACAGGGGTGGGTATGGCTACACCTTC. The encoded protein is CAWSRDRGGYGYTF.